The TCR beta chain under discussion was sequenced for a study of regulatory T cells in long-lasting Graves disease. Study in general: Recently diagnosed Graves' patients had received antithyroid drugs for under 3 months.

CDR3-region Arm-PCR and iRepertoire HTBI primers produced the TCR beta libraries. The authors' processing: Spanning all samples, the identified segments comprised some 66 TRBV and some 14 TRBJ. TCRdb processed the multiplex PCR reads anew with MiXCR; each CDR3 protein has one entry. TCRdb, not the authors, supplied the V and J calls. The table has hundreds of thousands of distinct CDR3 sequences, roughly 15% seen once; the top ten hold about 24%. There are many counts of this clonotype. Time point in this sample: newly diagnosed GD, antithyroid drugs for less than 3 months. Isolated PBMC RNA provided the starting material for the TCR library. In this cohort, patients came from an endocrinology department located in Xi'an, China. The germline V gene has CDR1 GTSNPN and CDR2 SVGIG (reference sequence). V was clipped by 0 bases and J by 10 bases, with 15 bases between them. The CDR3 contains 14 residues.

This rearrangement joins TRBV30 to TRBJ1-4; D is possibly TRBD1 (6 bases). This TCR derives from a female donor with Graves disease. Sequences were derived from peripheral blood mononuclear cells (PBMCs), sampled at new diagnosis, from a patient treated with antithyroid drugs. CDR3 sequence reads: CAWSVDRSSGKLFF. The CDR3, as DNA: TGTGCCTGGAGTGTCGACAGGAGTAGTGGAAAACTGTTTTTT.